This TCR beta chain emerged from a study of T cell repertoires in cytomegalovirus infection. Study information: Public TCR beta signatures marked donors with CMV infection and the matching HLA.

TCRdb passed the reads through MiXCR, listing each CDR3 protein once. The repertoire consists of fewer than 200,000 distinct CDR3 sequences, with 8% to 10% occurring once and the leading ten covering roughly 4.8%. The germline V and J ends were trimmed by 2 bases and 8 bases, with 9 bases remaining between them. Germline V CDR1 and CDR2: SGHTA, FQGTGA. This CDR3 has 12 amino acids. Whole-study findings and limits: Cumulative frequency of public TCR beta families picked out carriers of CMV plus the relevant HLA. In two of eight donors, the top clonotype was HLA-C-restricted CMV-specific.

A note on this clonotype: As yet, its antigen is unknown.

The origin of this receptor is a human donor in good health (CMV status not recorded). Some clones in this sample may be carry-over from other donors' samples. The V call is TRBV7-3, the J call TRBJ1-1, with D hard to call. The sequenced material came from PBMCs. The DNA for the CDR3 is TGTGCCAGCAGCTTAGGCCCGGGAGAAGCTTTCTTT. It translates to CASSLGPGEAFF.